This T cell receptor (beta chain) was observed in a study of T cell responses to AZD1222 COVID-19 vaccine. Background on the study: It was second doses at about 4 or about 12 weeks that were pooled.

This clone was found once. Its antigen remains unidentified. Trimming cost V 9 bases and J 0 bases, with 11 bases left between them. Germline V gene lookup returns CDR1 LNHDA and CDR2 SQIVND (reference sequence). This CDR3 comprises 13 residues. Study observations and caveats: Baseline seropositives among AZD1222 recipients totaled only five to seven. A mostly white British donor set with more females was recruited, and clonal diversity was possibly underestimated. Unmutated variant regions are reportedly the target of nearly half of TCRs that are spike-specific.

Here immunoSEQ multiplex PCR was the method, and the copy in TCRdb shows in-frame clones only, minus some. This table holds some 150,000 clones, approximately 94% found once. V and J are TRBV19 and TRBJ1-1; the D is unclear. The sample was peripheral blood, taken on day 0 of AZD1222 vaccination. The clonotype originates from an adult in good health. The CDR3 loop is CASDDTLNTEAFF. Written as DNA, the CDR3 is TGTGCCAGCGACGACACCCTGAACACTGAAGCTTTCTTT.